These 14 T cell receptor beta chains originate from one sample sequenced in a study of early T cells in non-severe SARS-CoV-2 infection. MiXCR, applied by TCRdb to the 5' RACE reads, yields one record per CDR3 protein. The table lists 75,000 to 90,000 distinct CDR3 sequences, approximately 6% of them singletons, with about 7.5% in the top ten. Sequenced material: whole blood. The receptors stem from an adult who was a healthcare worker with PCR-confirmed SARS-CoV-2 infection or an uninfected control (not recorded which).

V usage is TRBV5-5 and J usage is TRBJ2-5, with 9 bases matching TRBD1. This CDR3 has 16 amino acids. The ends lost 1 base at V and 5 bases at J; junction bases unmatched: 9. CDR1 SGHKS and CDR2 YYEKEE come from the germline V gene (reference sequence). This chain's CDR3 is CASSLRGQGMGETQYF. CDR3 nucleotides: TGTGCCAGCAGCTTGCGGGGACAGGGAATGGGGGAGACCCAGTACTTC.

The chain couples TRBV6-4 to TRBJ2-3; D is possibly TRBD1 or TRBD2 (6 bases each). CDR3 length: 15 residues. V was pared by 7 bases and J by 1 base, with 15 bases between. Germline CDR1 MRHNA, CDR2 SNTAGT. The CDR3 region is CASIEGGGGTDTQYF. Written as DNA, the CDR3 is TGTGCCAGCATCGAGGGGGGCGGCGGCACAGATACGCAGTATTTT.

This clonotype appeared many times. J is TRBJ2-7 and V is TRBV19, with TRBD2 matching 7 bases. CDR1 LNHDA and CDR2 SQIVND come from the germline V gene (reference sequence). V lost 3 bases, J lost 3 bases, and 5 bases stayed unmatched. The CDR3 is made up of 14 amino acids. The CDR3 here is CASSIGGSGYEQYF. The DNA for the CDR3 is TGTGCCAGTAGTATTGGCGGGAGCGGCTACGAGCAGTACTTC.

The V and J genes are TRBV29-1 and TRBJ2-5, with 7 bases that match TRBD2. Trimming took 8 bases from V and 5 from J; bases not matched to a gene: 8. Germline V gene lookup returns CDR1 SQVTM and CDR2 ANQGSEA. The CDR3 consists of 12 residues. CDR3 sequence: CSTGGGKETQYF. The CDR3 bases are TGCAGCACGGGGGGAGGGAAGGAGACCCAGTACTTC. The full variable domain, with the rest looked up from reference TRBV29-1 and TRBJ2-5, is SAVISQKPSRDICQRGTSLTIQCQVDSQVTMMFWYRQQPGQSLTLIATANQGSEATYESGFVIDKFPISRPNLTFSTLTVSNMSPEDSSIYLCSTGGGKETQYFGPGTRLLVL.

Ten or more counts support this clonotype. This chain links TRBV5-4 with TRBJ2-1, with 9 bases aligning to TRBD2. The germline V gene encodes CDR1 SGHNT and CDR2 YYREEE (reference sequence). After removal of 0 bases from V and 4 bases from J, the junction contained 2 bases not matched to a gene. The CDR3 totals 15 residues. The CDR3 bases are TGTGCCAGCAGCTTGGCTAGCGGGATATACAATGAGCAGTTCTTC. Protein: CASSLASGIYNEQFF.

The genes are TRBV6-1 and TRBJ2-1, with a weak D call TRBD1 (6 bases). Trimming removed 4 bases from V and 4 bases from J, with 14 bases in between. This CDR3 has 15 amino acids. Germline CDR1 and CDR2: MNHNS and SASEGT. This chain's CDR3 is CASSVDSKSYNEQFF. CDR3 nucleotide sequence: TGTGCCAGCAGTGTGGACAGCAAGTCATACAATGAGCAGTTCTTC.

This clonotype was seen repeatedly, ten times or more. The chain combines TRBV5-4 with TRBJ2-1; D is perhaps TRBD2 (6 bases). In germline, CDR1 is SGHNT, CDR2 YYREEE (reference sequence). The CDR3 totals 16 residues. Trimming stripped 4 bases from V and 1 base from J, with 15 bases between. The CDR3 spells CASSPYEGGSYNEQFF. As DNA, the CDR3 is TGTGCCAGCAGCCCCTACGAAGGAGGGTCCTACAATGAGCAGTTCTTC.

Ten or more counts support this clonotype. This CDR3 reads CASSQGTGTGVSYNEQFF. In nucleotides, the CDR3 is TGCGCCAGCAGCCAAGGGACCGGGACAGGGGTTTCCTACAATGAGCAGTTCTTC. The chain combines TRBV4-3 with TRBJ2-1; TRBD1 agrees at 10 bases. The V gene's germline CDR1 is LGHNA and CDR2 YSLEER. The trim removed 1 base at V and 1 base at J, leaving 7 bases unmatched. The CDR3 runs 18 residues.

The chain combines TRBV7-9 with TRBJ1-6; D call uncertain. CDR1 is SEHNR and CDR2 is FQNEAQ in the germline V gene (reference sequence). This CDR3 spans 13 amino acids. Trimming left V 4 bases short and J 7 bases short, with 8 bases between. CDR3 DNA: TGTGCCAGCAGCTCCATTAACAATTCACCCCTCCACTTT. This gives the protein CASSSINNSPLHF.

This clonotype was recorded a few times. The V and J genes are TRBV4-3 and TRBJ2-7; D is undetermined. With 0 bases removed from V and 2 bases from J, the gap between germline ends came to 11 bases. The CDR3 runs to 15 residues. CDR1 LGHNA and CDR2 YSLEER come from the germline V gene. CDR3 nucleotide sequence: TGCGCCAGCAGCCAAGATCTGGCGCCACCCTACGAGCAGTACTTC. Its protein product is CASSQDLAPPYEQYF.

This clonotype was picked up a small number of times. The genes are TRBV30 and TRBJ2-5, with 7 positions matching TRBD2. CDR1 is GTSNPN and CDR2 is SVGIG in the germline V gene (reference sequence). This CDR3 region has 12 residues. J gave up 1 base and V 4 bases, and 0 bases lay outside the gene matches. The CDR3 region has the DNA TGTGCCTGGACTAGCGGCCAAGAGACCCAGTACTTC. Amino acids: CAWTSGQETQYF. The whole variable domain, filled in from reference TRBV30 and TRBJ2-5, reads SQTIHQWPATLVQPVGSPLSLECTVEGTSNPNLYWYRQAAGRGLQLLFYSVGIGQISSEVPQNLSASRPQDRQFILSSKKLLLSDSGFYLCAWTSGQETQYFGPGTRLLVL.

This clonotype showed up just a few times. The chain's CDR3 is CASSLATGDTEAFF. CDR3 DNA sequence: TGCGCCAGCAGCTTGGCCACAGGCGACACTGAAGCTTTCTTT. The chain links TRBV5-1 to TRBJ1-1; the D gene is possibly TRBD1 (5 bases). The germline gives CDR1 SGHRS, CDR2 YFSETQ. This CDR3 region has 14 residues. Between the trimmed V and J ends, which lost 0 bases and 3 bases, there was a span of 9 bases.

The rearrangement joins TRBV7-2 to TRBJ2-6; D could derive from TRBD1 or TRBD2 (5 bases each). V was trimmed by 0 bases and J by 2 bases, leaving 8 bases between them. This CDR3 comprises 16 residues. CDR1 SGHTA and CDR2 FQGNSA come from the germline V gene. For the CDR3, the DNA is TGTGCCAGCAGCTTAGCCGTGGGGGCTGGGGCCAACGTCCTGACTTTC. It encodes CASSLAVGAGANVLTF.

This clonotype came up many times. The chain couples TRBV4-1 to TRBJ1-5; a possible D gene is TRBD1 (6 bases). The CDR3 extends over 14 amino acids. Deletions cut 1 base from V and 3 bases from J, with 7 bases between. Germline V lookup: CDR1 MGHRA, CDR2 YSYEKL. In DNA, the CDR3 is TGCGCCAGCAGCCAAGGACAGGTCAATCAGCCCCAGCATTTT. This codes for CASSQGQVNQPQHF.